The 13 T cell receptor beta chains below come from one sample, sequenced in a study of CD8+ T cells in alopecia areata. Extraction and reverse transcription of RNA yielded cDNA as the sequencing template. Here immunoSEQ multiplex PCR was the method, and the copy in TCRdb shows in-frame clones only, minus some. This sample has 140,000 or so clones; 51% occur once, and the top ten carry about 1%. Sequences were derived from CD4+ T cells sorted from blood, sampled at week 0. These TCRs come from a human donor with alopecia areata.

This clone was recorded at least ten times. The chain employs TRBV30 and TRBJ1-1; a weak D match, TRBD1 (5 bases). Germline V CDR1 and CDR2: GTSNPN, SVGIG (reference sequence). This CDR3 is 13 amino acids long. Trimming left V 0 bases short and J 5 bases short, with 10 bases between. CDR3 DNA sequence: TGTGCCTGGAGTGTGAAGGGGAGTACTGAAGCTTTCTTT. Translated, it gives CAWSVKGSTEAFF.

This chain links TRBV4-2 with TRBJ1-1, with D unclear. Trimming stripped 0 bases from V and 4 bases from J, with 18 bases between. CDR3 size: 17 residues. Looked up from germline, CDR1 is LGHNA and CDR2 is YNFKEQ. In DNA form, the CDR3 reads TGTGCCAGCAGCCAAGATCTTGGGCGGCCCGGGAGCACTGAAGCTTTCTTT. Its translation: CASSQDLGRPGSTEAFF.

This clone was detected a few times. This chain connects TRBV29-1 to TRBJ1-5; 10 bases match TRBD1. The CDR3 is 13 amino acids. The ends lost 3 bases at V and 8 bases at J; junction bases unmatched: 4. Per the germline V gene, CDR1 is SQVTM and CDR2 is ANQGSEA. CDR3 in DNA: TGCAGCGTTGAGGAGACAGGGGGCAAGCCCCAGCATTTT. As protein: CSVEETGGKPQHF.

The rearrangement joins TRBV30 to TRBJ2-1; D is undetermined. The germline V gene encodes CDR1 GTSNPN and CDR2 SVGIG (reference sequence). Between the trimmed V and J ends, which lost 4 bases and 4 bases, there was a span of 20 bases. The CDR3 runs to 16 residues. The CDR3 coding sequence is TGTGCCTGGAAAGGTAGGCTGGCAGCCGGATACAATGAGCAGTTCTTC. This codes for CAWKGRLAAGYNEQFF.

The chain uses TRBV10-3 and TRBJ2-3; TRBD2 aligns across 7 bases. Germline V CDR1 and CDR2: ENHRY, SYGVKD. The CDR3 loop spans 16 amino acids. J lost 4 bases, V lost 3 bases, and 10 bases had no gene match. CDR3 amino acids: CAISERAGEGADTQYF. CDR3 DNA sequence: TGTGCCATCAGTGAAAGGGCGGGAGAGGGTGCAGATACGCAGTATTTT.

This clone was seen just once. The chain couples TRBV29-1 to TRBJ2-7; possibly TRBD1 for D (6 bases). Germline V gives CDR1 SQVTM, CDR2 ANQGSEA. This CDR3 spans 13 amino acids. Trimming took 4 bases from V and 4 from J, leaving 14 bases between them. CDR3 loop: CSVGHTRGYEQYF. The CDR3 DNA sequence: TGCAGCGTTGGTCACACCAGGGGTTACGAGCAGTACTTC.

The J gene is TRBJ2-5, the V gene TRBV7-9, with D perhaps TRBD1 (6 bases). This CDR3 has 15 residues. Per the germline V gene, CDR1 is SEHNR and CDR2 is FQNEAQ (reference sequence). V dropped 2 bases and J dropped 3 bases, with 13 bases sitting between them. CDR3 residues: CASSLTGTLKETQYF. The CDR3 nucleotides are TGTGCCAGCAGCTTAACAGGGACATTGAAAGAGACCCAGTACTTC.

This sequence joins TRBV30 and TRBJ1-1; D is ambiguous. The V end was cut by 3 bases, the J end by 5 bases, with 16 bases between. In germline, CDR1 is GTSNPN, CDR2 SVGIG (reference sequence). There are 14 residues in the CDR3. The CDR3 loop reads CAWSRRQAPTEAFF. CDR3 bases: TGTGCCTGGAGCCGGAGACAAGCCCCAACTGAAGCTTTCTTT.

The chain's CDR3 is CASSIGNTYNEQFF. The CDR3 nucleotides read TGTGCCAGTAGTATCGGGAACACCTACAATGAGCAGTTCTTC. The V call is TRBV19, the J call TRBJ2-1; TRBD2 might be the D (5 bases). The ends were cut back, 3 bases at V and 2 bases at J, with 8 bases in the middle. The CDR3 covers 14 residues. Germline CDR1 and CDR2: LNHDA and SQIVND (reference sequence). Looking up the rest from reference TRBV19 and TRBJ2-1 gives the full variable domain: DGGITQSPKYLFRKEGQNVTLSCEQNLNHDAMYWYRQDPGQGLRLIYYSQIVNDFQKGDIAEGYSVSREKKESFPLTVTSAQKNPTAFYLCASSIGNTYNEQFFGPGTRLTVL.

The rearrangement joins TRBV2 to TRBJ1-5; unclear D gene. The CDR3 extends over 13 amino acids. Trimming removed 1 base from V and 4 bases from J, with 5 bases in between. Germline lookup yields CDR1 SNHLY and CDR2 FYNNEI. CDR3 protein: CASSEEGNQPQHF. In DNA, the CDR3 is TGTGCCAGCAGTGAAGAAGGAAATCAGCCCCAGCATTTT. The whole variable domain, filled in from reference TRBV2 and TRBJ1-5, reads EPEVTQTPSHQVTQMGQEVILRCVPISNHLYFYWYRQILGQKVEFLVSFYNNEISEKSEIFDDQFSVERPDGSNFTLKIRSTKLEDSAMYFCASSEEGNQPQHFGDGTRLSIL.

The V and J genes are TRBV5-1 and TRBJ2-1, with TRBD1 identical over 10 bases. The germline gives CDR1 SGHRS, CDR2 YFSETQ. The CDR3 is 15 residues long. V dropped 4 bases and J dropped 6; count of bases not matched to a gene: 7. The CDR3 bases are TGCGCCAGCAGCCCGGGACAGGGGAGAGTCAATGAGCAGTTCTTC. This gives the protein CASSPGQGRVNEQFF.

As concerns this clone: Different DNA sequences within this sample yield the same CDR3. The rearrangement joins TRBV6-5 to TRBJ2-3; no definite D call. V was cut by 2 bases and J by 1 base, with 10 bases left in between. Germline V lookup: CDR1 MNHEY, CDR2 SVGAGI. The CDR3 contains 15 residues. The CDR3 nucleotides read TGTGCCAGCAGTTACGACGGGCCAGGCACAGATACGCAGTATTTT. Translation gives CASSYDGPGTDTQYF.

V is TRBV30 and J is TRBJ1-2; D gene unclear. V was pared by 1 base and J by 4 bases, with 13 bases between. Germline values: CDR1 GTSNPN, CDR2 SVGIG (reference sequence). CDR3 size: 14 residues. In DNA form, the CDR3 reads TGTGCCTGGAGTGAGGGAAGCGTAACCTATGGCTACACCTTC. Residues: CAWSEGSVTYGYTF.